This passage covers 24 T cell receptor beta chains from one sample sequenced in a study of T-cell memory formation after mild COVID-19. One entry per CDR3 protein, called by TCRdb with MiXCR from the 5' RACE reads. The data show under 350,000 distinct CDR3 sequences, about 16% seen once. The specimen was PBMCs or a T cell subset sorted from them (not recorded which). Receptors were obtained from a man aged 18 to 35 who had mild COVID-19 (a few samples of this study predate the infection). Cell type and time point are not known.

This sequence joins TRBV4-3 and TRBJ2-1; D perhaps matches TRBD2 (5 bases). V gave up 5 bases and J gave up 2 bases, with 13 bases separating them. Germline values: CDR1 LGHNA, CDR2 YSLEER. There are 15 residues in the CDR3. CDR3 region: CASSDLANPYNEQFF. In DNA, the CDR3 is TGCGCCAGCAGCGACCTAGCAAATCCCTACAATGAGCAGTTCTTC.

This chain links TRBV11-1 with TRBJ2-3, with a possible D match to TRBD2 (6 bases). There are 14 residues in the CDR3. The V end lost 6 bases, the J end lost 2 bases, and 12 bases lay between the germline ends. The V gene's germline CDR1 is SGHAT and CDR2 FQDESV (reference sequence). The CDR3 DNA reads as TGTGCCAGCAGGTTGGAGGGACTCACAGATACGCAGTATTTT. Its translation: CASRLEGLTDTQYF.

This clonotype has just a few counts. CDR3 DNA: TGCGCCAGCAGCTTGGAGGCTAGCGGGGGGGAAGAGACCCAGTACTTC. Protein product: CASSLEASGGEETQYF. The chain recombines TRBV5-1 with TRBJ2-5; 12 bases map to TRBD2. CDR1 SGHRS and CDR2 YFSETQ come from the germline V gene. Trimming took 0 bases from V and 3 from J; bases not matched to a gene: 3. The CDR3 spans 16 residues.

This clonotype appeared a few times. The chain couples TRBV7-3 to TRBJ2-1; D tentatively fits TRBD1 or TRBD2 (5 bases each). The CDR3 consists of 16 residues. The germline gives CDR1 SGHTA, CDR2 FQGTGA. Trimming took off 3 bases at V and 5 bases at J, with 17 bases between the two ends. The CDR3 spells CASSLSVGAADNEQFF. The DNA of the CDR3 is TGTGCCAGCAGCTTGAGTGTCGGGGCCGCCGACAATGAGCAGTTCTTC.

CDR3 coding DNA: TGCAGTGCTAGACCGTTGACTAGCGGCTACGAGCAGTACTTC. It codes for CSARPLTSGYEQYF. The V call is TRBV20-1, the J call TRBJ2-7; 9 bases map to TRBD2. The CDR3 contains 14 residues. The V segment lost 2 bases and the J segment 3 bases; nucleotides outside the gene matches: 5. Looked up from germline, CDR1 is DFQATT and CDR2 is SNEGSKA (reference sequence).

This clonotype showed up just a few times. This chain connects TRBV7-9 to TRBJ2-2, with D unclear. The CDR3 sequence is 14 residues long. Trimming left V 1 base short and J 2 bases short, with 5 bases between. In germline, CDR1 is SEHNR, CDR2 FQNEAQ (reference sequence). CDR3: CASSLVLNTGELFF. Written as DNA, the CDR3 is TGTGCCAGCAGCTTAGTTCTAAACACCGGGGAGCTGTTTTTT.

The gene calls are TRBV15 and TRBJ1-4, with D maybe TRBD1 (5 bases). Trimming stripped 5 bases from V and 8 bases from J, with 18 bases between. The CDR3 has 15 residues. Germline lookup yields CDR1 LNHNV and CDR2 YYDKDF (reference sequence). The CDR3 protein is CATSWAGRGKEKLFF. The CDR3 DNA sequence: TGTGCCACCAGCTGGGCGGGAAGGGGAAAGGAAAAACTGTTTTTT. Drawing the rest from reference TRBV15 and TRBJ1-4, the complete variable domain is DAMVIQNPRYQVTQFGKPVTLSCSQTLNHNVMYWYQQKSSQAPKLLFHYYDKDFNNEADTPDNFQSRRPNTSFCFLDIRSPGLGDTAMYLCATSWAGRGKEKLFFGSGTQLSVL.

The chain links TRBV6-2 or TRBV6-3 to TRBJ1-5; 7 nucleotides line up with TRBD1. V trimming: 5 bases; J trimming: 6 bases; junction bases outside the gene matches: 7. This CDR3 region has 14 residues. From germline, CDR1 is MNHEY and CDR2 SVGEGT. CDR3 DNA sequence: TGTGCCAGCAGTGAGCCCAGGGGGGGTCAGCCCCAGCATTTT. Amino acid sequence: CASSEPRGGQPQHF.

There are a few counts of this clonotype. J is TRBJ1-4 and V is TRBV24-1; D ambiguous. Trimming shortened V by 2 bases and J by 8 bases, and 8 bases separated the two germline ends. The CDR3 length is 13 residues. Germline-derived CDR1 and CDR2 are KGHDR and SFDVKD. For the CDR3, the DNA is TGTGCCACCAGTGATTCTCGTGGCGAAAAACTGTTTTTT. Its translation is CATSDSRGEKLFF.

The rearrangement uses TRBV15 and TRBJ1-1; D remains ambiguous. The CDR3 contains 12 residues. Looked up from germline, CDR1 is LNHNV and CDR2 is YYDKDF (reference sequence). Trimming cost V 0 bases and J 5 bases, with 4 bases left between them. This chain's CDR3 is CATSREDTEAFF. The CDR3 region has the DNA TGTGCCACCAGCAGAGAAGATACTGAAGCTTTCTTT.

The chain combines TRBV24-1 with TRBJ2-5; 7 bases are a match to TRBD1. There are 15 residues in the CDR3. CDR1 and CDR2 from the germline V gene are KGHDR and SFDVKD. V shed 4 bases and J 0 bases; nucleotides not matched to a gene: 4. In DNA form, the CDR3 reads TGTGCCACCAGTGAAACGGGACAGCACCAAGAGACCCAGTACTTC. Translating it yields CATSETGQHQETQYF.

V gene TRBV27 combines with J gene TRBJ2-5, with 10 bases that match TRBD1. The CDR3 extends over 15 amino acids. Unmatched junction bases numbered 6, after V lost 3 bases and J lost 5 bases. Looked up from germline, CDR1 is MNHEY and CDR2 is SMNVEV (reference sequence). This CDR3 reads CASSFGTGEWETQYF. In DNA form, the CDR3 reads TGTGCCAGCAGTTTCGGGACAGGGGAATGGGAGACCCAGTACTTC.

V is TRBV4-3 and J is TRBJ1-2; the D is unclear. From germline, CDR1 is LGHNA and CDR2 YSLEER. The CDR3 has 15 residues. Trimming stripped 4 bases from V and 2 bases from J, with 14 bases between. The CDR3 sequence is CASSLRNSPNYGYTF. The CDR3 DNA follows: TGCGCCAGCAGCCTTAGGAACAGTCCGAACTATGGCTACACCTTC.

The chain combines TRBV5-1 with TRBJ2-5; 10 bases are shared with TRBD2. Looked up from germline, CDR1 is SGHRS and CDR2 is YFSETQ. Trimming took 4 bases from V and 2 from J; bases not matched to a gene: 5. The CDR3 contains 15 residues. The CDR3 loop reads CASSLWTSGQETQYF. CDR3 nucleotides: TGCGCCAGCAGCCTATGGACTAGCGGACAAGAGACCCAGTACTTC.

V usage is TRBV20-1 and J usage is TRBJ1-2; D is unclear. Between the trimmed V and J ends, which lost 2 bases and 5 bases, there was a span of 6 bases. The CDR3 covers 11 residues. Germline V gene data show CDR1 as DFQATT and CDR2 as SNEGSKA (reference sequence). CDR3 DNA: TGCAGTGCTAGACTTAAATATGGCTACACCTTC. Translated, it gives CSARLKYGYTF.

This sequence joins TRBV4-1 and TRBJ2-7, with a possible D match to TRBD1 (5 bases). V was trimmed by 0 bases and J by 3 bases, leaving 15 bases between them. Germline lookup yields CDR1 MGHRA and CDR2 YSYEKL. CDR3 length: 16 amino acids. CDR3 DNA sequence: TGCGCCAGCAGCCAAGATTGGCAGGGCGCCGTCTACGAGCAGTACTTC. Translating gives CASSQDWQGAVYEQYF.

In its sample, this clonotype was seen many times. V and J are TRBV25-1 and TRBJ2-3; TRBD1 aligns across 9 bases. CDR3 length: 16 residues. CDR1 is MGHDK, CDR2 SYGVNS, per germline. The V gene end was trimmed by 5 bases and the J gene end by 2 bases; junction bases not matched to a gene: 8. The CDR3 sequence is CASSKTRDRVTDTQYF. CDR3 in DNA: TGTGCCAGCAGTAAAACCCGGGACAGGGTCACAGATACGCAGTATTTT.

V and J are TRBV27 and TRBJ1-5, with TRBD1 identical over 8 bases. V trimming: 6 bases; J trimming: 6 bases; junction bases outside the gene matches: 4. CDR1 MNHEY and CDR2 SMNVEV come from the germline V gene (reference sequence). The length of the CDR3 is 13 residues. The CDR3 nucleotides are TGTGCCAGCAGGCCCACAGGGGGTCAGCCCCAGCATTTT. Translation gives CASRPTGGQPQHF.

This chain uses TRBV5-1 with TRBJ2-2; 7 nucleotides match TRBD1. With 5 bases clipped from V and 0 bases from J, the junction kept 4 bases outside the gene matches. The V gene's germline CDR1 is SGHRS and CDR2 YFSETQ. CDR3 length: 15 residues. The DNA of the CDR3 is TGCGCCAGCAGGAAGGGACAGCCGAACACCGGGGAGCTGTTTTTT. Its translation: CASRKGQPNTGELFF.

This clonotype was observed a handful of times. The rearrangement links TRBV6-6 to TRBJ1-1, with 11 bases identical to TRBD1. V was clipped by 6 bases and J by 6 bases; unmatched bases: 9. There are 15 residues in the CDR3. CDR1 is MNHNY, CDR2 SVGAGI, per germline (reference sequence). CDR3 bases: TGTGCCAGCAGGGGACAGGGGGTTGCTATTTCTGAAGCTTTCTTT. This encodes CASRGQGVAISEAFF.

V usage is TRBV29-1 and J usage is TRBJ2-2; the D is unclear. The V end was cut by 4 bases, the J end by 3 bases, with 9 bases between. Germline CDR1 SQVTM, CDR2 ANQGSEA. This CDR3 is built from 13 residues. This CDR3 reads CSVGQEDTGELFF. In DNA form, the CDR3 reads TGCAGCGTTGGTCAGGAAGACACCGGGGAGCTGTTTTTT.

The chain links TRBV11-2 to TRBJ2-5; 7 bases match TRBD2. Germline CDR1 and CDR2: SGHAT and FQNNGV. After removal of 5 bases from V and 5 bases from J, the junction contained 5 bases not matched to a gene. This CDR3 comprises 13 residues. CDR3 coding DNA: TGTGCCAGCAGCCTAACTAGCGTTGAGACCCAGTACTTC. Translated, it gives CASSLTSVETQYF.

This clonotype was detected many times. V usage is TRBV10-3 and J usage is TRBJ2-3; no definite D call. The germline gives CDR1 ENHRY, CDR2 SYGVKD. This CDR3 contains 13 residues. V was shortened by 0 bases and J by 14 bases, with 15 bases between the two germline ends. The CDR3: CAISESILDPRYF. CDR3 DNA: TGTGCCATCAGTGAGTCGATTCTGGACCCCAGGTATTTT.

DNA for the CDR3: TGTGCCAGCAGTTATCAGGGTACCCAGACCCAGTACTTC. Amino acid sequence: CASSYQGTQTQYF. V gene TRBV12-3 or TRBV12-4 combines with J gene TRBJ2-5, with D tentatively TRBD1 (5 bases). V lost 4 bases to trimming and J lost 6 bases, with 12 bases between them. This CDR3 is 13 amino acids long.